This T cell receptor beta chain was captured by sequencing in a study of OX40 agonist ivuxolimab in advanced cancers. Points from the study as a whole: Average numbers of expanded clones were greater in CD8+ T cells than in CD4+. Partial responders receiving 0.1-3.0 mg/kg showed among the lowest clonal expansion. Clones of CD4+ and CD8+ blood T cells grew by week 6 at doses of 0.1 to 3.0 mg/kg.

Regarding this clone: The antigen is undetermined.

Clones were sequenced by immunoSEQ multiplex PCR, and TCRdb holds only the in-frame ones, with some missing. This sample has 85,000 to 100,000 clones, with roughly nine tenths found just once. The CDR3 has 16 amino acids. Per germline, CDR1 KGHSH and CDR2 LQKENI. The V end lost 0 bases, the J end lost 0 bases, and 11 bases lay between the germline ends. This receptor was taken from an adult with an advanced solid tumor such as melanoma, head and neck, liver or kidney cancer. The V call is TRBV18, the J call TRBJ1-1; no reliable D call. The material was CD4+ or CD8+ T cells sorted from blood, obtained in a trial of the OX40 agonist ivuxolimab. CDR3 nucleotides: TGTGCCAGCTCACCACCGTCACAGACCATGAACACTGAAGCTTTCTTT. Translated, it gives CASSPPSQTMNTEAFF.